Sequencing of this T cell receptor beta chain was carried out in a study of neurological immune-mediated disorders. V was pared by 2 bases and J by 5 bases, with 7 bases between. There are 13 residues in the CDR3. CDR1 is LGHDT, CDR2 YNNKEL, per germline (reference sequence). Findings and caveats of the study: Neither clinical nor MRI features showed any association with the multiple sclerosis repertoire cluster, and the authors stated that larger cohorts are needed.

The unsorted libraries originated from 2 million PBMCs kept at -80 C. One entry per CDR3 protein, called by TCRdb with MiXCR from the 5' RACE reads. The sample carries 85,000 to 90,000 distinct CDR3 sequences, 3% to 4% recorded once. Comment on this clonotype: No antigen is known for it.

The sequenced sample consisted of PBMCs. This TCR was recovered from a woman in her 50s with multiple sclerosis. The chain employs TRBV3-1 and TRBJ1-5, with D unresolved. The CDR3 sequence is CASSQWVDQPQHF. Here the CDR3 DNA reads TGTGCCAGCAGCCAATGGGTGGATCAGCCCCAGCATTTT.